This T cell receptor beta chain was recorded in a study of OX40 agonist ivuxolimab in advanced cancers. On the study more broadly: Antecedent anti-PD-1, anti-PD-L1 or anti-CTLA-4 therapy was permissible, with under 50% having received some.

CDR3 length: 14 residues. V was clipped by 0 bases and J by 2 bases, with 9 bases between them. The germline V gene encodes CDR1 SGDLS and CDR2 YYNGEE. Study-level points and caveats: On average, CD8+ T cells had more expanded clones than CD4+. Partial responders at 0.1-3.0 mg/kg showed near-lowest clonal expansion. Dose levels from 0.1 to 3.0 mg/kg saw CD4+ and CD8+ blood T cells expand clonally by week 6.

With regard to this clone: Antigen specificity is unknown.

The method was immunoSEQ multiplex PCR; TCRdb's version includes in-frame clones alone and lacks a portion of them. Of roughly 56,000 clones in the sample, 75% to 90% were seen once. The V and J genes are TRBV9 and TRBJ2-7; D is unresolved. The starting material was CD4+ or CD8+ T cells sorted from blood, obtained in a trial of the OX40 agonist ivuxolimab. This sequence was found in an adult with an advanced solid tumor such as melanoma, head and neck, liver or kidney cancer. DNA for the CDR3: TGTGCCAGCAGCGTAGACCAGAACCCCTACGAGCAGTACTTC. Its protein product is CASSVDQNPYEQYF.